These T cell receptor beta chains were read from a single sample in a study of shared clonotypes between healthy human individuals. The protocol was immunoSEQ multiplex PCR, while the TCRdb copy is restricted to in-frame clones and leaves out a portion. The sample lists about 2.4 million clones, over 85% occurring once. Material for sequencing was naive CD4+ T cells from PBMCs. The source is a man younger than 35 in good health. Some clones in this sample may be carry-over from other donors' samples. The CDR3 runs from the conserved cysteine through the conserved F or W. Each record gives: CDR3 DNA, CDR3 protein, J gene, clone size, D gene, V gene. A D gene is named only where the DNA matches it firmly. Some rows have no size entry. The others give once, few or many, or a class for an expanded clone.

cdr3_nt: TGTGCCAGCAGCTTAGCCGGGGGTCGTAACGATCAGCCCCAGCATTTT
cdr3_aa: CASSLAGGRNDQPQHF
j_call: TRBJ1-5
clone_size: NA
d_call: NA
v_call: TRBV7-2

cdr3_nt: TGTGCCAGCAGCAAGACTAGCGGGGGATTGAGCTCCTACGAGCAGTACTTC
cdr3_aa: CASSKTSGGLSSYEQYF
j_call: TRBJ2-7
clone_size: NA
d_call: TRBD2
v_call: TRBV28

cdr3_nt: TGTGCCAGCAGGGAGGGGATCACTGAAGCTTTCTTT
cdr3_aa: CASREGITEAFF
j_call: TRBJ1-1
clone_size: NA
d_call: NA
v_call: TRBV28

cdr3_nt: TGTGCCAGCATCCAGGGGGAGAGACAGCCCCAGCATTTT
cdr3_aa: CASIQGERQPQHF
j_call: TRBJ1-5
clone_size: NA
d_call: TRBD1
v_call: TRBV6-1

cdr3_nt: TGTGCCATCAGTGAACCGGGAGGGAACACTGAAGCTTTCTTT
cdr3_aa: CAISEPGGNTEAFF
j_call: TRBJ1-1
clone_size: NA
d_call: NA
v_call: TRBV10-3

cdr3_nt: TGCGCCAGCAGCCACCTCGGACAGGCCCCAAGGGGCACAGATACGCAGTATTTT
cdr3_aa: CASSHLGQAPRGTDTQYF
j_call: TRBJ2-3
clone_size: once
d_call: TRBD1
v_call: TRBV4-1

cdr3_nt: TGTGCCAGCAGTGAAAGGTCCAGTGGTGAAAAACTGTTTTTT
cdr3_aa: CASSERSSGEKLFF
j_call: TRBJ1-4
clone_size: NA
d_call: NA
v_call: TRBV6-1

cdr3_nt: TGTGCCAGCAGCCTTGTAGGGAGCTCCTACAATGAGCAGTTCTTC
cdr3_aa: CASSLVGSSYNEQFF
j_call: TRBJ2-1
clone_size: once
d_call: NA
v_call: TRBV9

cdr3_nt: TGTGCCAGCAGTGAAGGGCAGCGGGGGGTCACAGATACGCAGTATTTT
cdr3_aa: CASSEGQRGVTDTQYF
j_call: TRBJ2-3
clone_size: NA
d_call: TRBD2
v_call: TRBV6-1

cdr3_nt: TGTGCCAGCAGCCTTGGCCCGGGACAGGGAACCTCCTACGAGCAGTGCTTC
cdr3_aa: CASSLGPGQGTSYEQCF
j_call: TRBJ2-7
clone_size: NA
d_call: TRBD1
v_call: TRBV5-4

cdr3_nt: TGTGCCAGCAGTTTAAGCAGGGGCCAGGGAGGCTACACCTTC
cdr3_aa: CASSLSRGQGGYTF
j_call: TRBJ1-2
clone_size: NA
d_call: NA
v_call: TRBV28

cdr3_nt: TGTGCCAGCAGTCAGGAGGGGGGCGTGAACACTGAAGCTTTCTTT
cdr3_aa: CASSQEGGVNTEAFF
j_call: TRBJ1-1
clone_size: NA
d_call: NA
v_call: TRBV6-1

cdr3_nt: TGCGCCAGCAGCCCAGACTGGCACGGCCAAGAGACCCAGTACTTC
cdr3_aa: CASSPDWHGQETQYF
j_call: TRBJ2-5
clone_size: NA
d_call: NA
v_call: TRBV5-1

cdr3_nt: TGTGCCAGCAGTTACAGCCATTTCAATCAGCCCCAGCATTTT
cdr3_aa: CASSYSHFNQPQHF
j_call: TRBJ1-5
clone_size: NA
d_call: NA
v_call: TRBV6-5

cdr3_nt: TGTGCCAGCAGCTCCGACCTTATAAGGGGGACCCAGTACTTC
cdr3_aa: CASSSDLIRGTQYF
j_call: TRBJ2-5
clone_size: NA
d_call: NA
v_call: TRBV11-2

cdr3_nt: TGTGCCAGCAGCACCGCCGGTAGGACAGGGACCTACCAAGAGACCCAGTACTTC
cdr3_aa: CASSTAGRTGTYQETQYF
j_call: TRBJ2-5
clone_size: NA
d_call: TRBD1
v_call: TRBV27

cdr3_nt: TGTGCCAGCAGGGGGGGGGTCGCGACTAATGAAAAACTGTTTTTT
cdr3_aa: CASRGGVATNEKLFF
j_call: TRBJ1-4
clone_size: NA
d_call: NA
v_call: TRBV28

cdr3_nt: TGCGCCAGCAGCTTGCAGGGCGCCAAAAACATTCAGTACTTC
cdr3_aa: CASSLQGAKNIQYF
j_call: TRBJ2-4
clone_size: NA
d_call: NA
v_call: TRBV5-1

cdr3_nt: TGTGCCATCATGAAAACGGGGGAGCTGTTTTTT
cdr3_aa: CAIMKTGELFF
j_call: TRBJ2-2
clone_size: NA
d_call: NA
v_call: TRBV6-1

cdr3_nt: TGTGCCAGCAGTCCCTGGGCGGGTTCGAACGAGCAGTACTTC
cdr3_aa: CASSPWAGSNEQYF
j_call: TRBJ2-7
clone_size: NA
d_call: NA
v_call: TRBV27

cdr3_nt: TGCGCCAGCAGAGCCGGGCCCGGCTCCTCTGGGGCCAACGTCCTGACTTTC
cdr3_aa: CASRAGPGSSGANVLTF
j_call: TRBJ2-6
clone_size: NA
d_call: NA
v_call: TRBV10-1

cdr3_nt: TGTGCCAGCAGTTACGCGGACAGGGGTAACACCATATATTTT
cdr3_aa: CASSYADRGNTIYF
j_call: TRBJ1-3
clone_size: NA
d_call: TRBD1
v_call: TRBV6-5

cdr3_nt: TGTGCCAGCTCAGAGGGGCCGGCGGGCTATGGCTACACCTTC
cdr3_aa: CASSEGPAGYGYTF
j_call: TRBJ1-2
clone_size: NA
d_call: NA
v_call: TRBV18

cdr3_nt: TGCGCCAGCAGCCAAGATTGGCAGGGTATAGAGCAGTACTTC
cdr3_aa: CASSQDWQGIEQYF
j_call: TRBJ2-7
clone_size: NA
d_call: NA
v_call: TRBV4-3

cdr3_nt: TGTGCCAGCAGCAGGGGACAAGCGCTAGCCAAAAACATTCAGTACTTC
cdr3_aa: CASSRGQALAKNIQYF
j_call: TRBJ2-4
clone_size: NA
d_call: NA
v_call: TRBV5-4

cdr3_nt: TGTGCCAGCAACCTCCGGGACACTTATGGCTACACCTTC
cdr3_aa: CASNLRDTYGYTF
j_call: TRBJ1-2
clone_size: NA
d_call: NA
v_call: TRBV6-1

cdr3_nt: TGTGCCAGCAGTTTGCTCCTGGGCACAGATACGCAGTATTTT
cdr3_aa: CASSLLLGTDTQYF
j_call: TRBJ2-3
clone_size: NA
d_call: NA
v_call: TRBV27

cdr3_nt: TGCGCCAGCAGCCCAATCGGGGTGCCCGGGGAGCTGTTTTTT
cdr3_aa: CASSPIGVPGELFF
j_call: TRBJ2-2
clone_size: few
d_call: NA
v_call: TRBV5-1

cdr3_nt: TGTGCCAGCAGTACGTACGGGGGGTACACCGGGGAGCTGTTTTTT
cdr3_aa: CASSTYGGYTGELFF
j_call: TRBJ2-2
clone_size: NA
d_call: TRBD2
v_call: TRBV6-1

cdr3_nt: TGTGCCAGCAGCCCAACAGGGGTCGGGGAGCAGTACTTC
cdr3_aa: CASSPTGVGEQYF
j_call: TRBJ2-7
clone_size: NA
d_call: TRBD1
v_call: TRBV7-3

cdr3_nt: TGTGCCAGCAGCTTGAGGAGGACAGGGGCCGACACCGGGGAGCTGTTTTTT
cdr3_aa: CASSLRRTGADTGELFF
j_call: TRBJ2-2
clone_size: NA
d_call: TRBD1
v_call: TRBV5-5

cdr3_nt: TGTGCCAGCGGCCGAGGCCGTTTCCCAGATACGCAGTATTTT
cdr3_aa: CASGRGRFPDTQYF
j_call: TRBJ2-3
clone_size: NA
d_call: NA
v_call: TRBV27

cdr3_nt: TGTGCCAGCAGTCCCTGGACCCCCAGGAACACTGAAGCTTTCTTT
cdr3_aa: CASSPWTPRNTEAFF
j_call: TRBJ1-1
clone_size: NA
d_call: NA
v_call: TRBV28

cdr3_nt: TGTGCCAGCAGTTTATGGGGCGGTGGCTACACCTTC
cdr3_aa: CASSLWGGGYTF
j_call: TRBJ1-2
clone_size: NA
d_call: NA
v_call: TRBV28

cdr3_nt: TGTGCCAGCAGCCCCCGAGGTACCTCAACAGATACGCAGTATTTT
cdr3_aa: CASSPRGTSTDTQYF
j_call: TRBJ2-3
clone_size: NA
d_call: NA
v_call: TRBV7-7

cdr3_nt: TGTGCCAGTAGTACCGGACAGGGCGCACACTATGGCTACACCTTC
cdr3_aa: CASSTGQGAHYGYTF
j_call: TRBJ1-2
clone_size: once
d_call: TRBD1
v_call: TRBV19

cdr3_nt: TGTGCCAGTAGCCCACAAGGGGCGAGGGACGAGCAGTACTTC
cdr3_aa: CASSPQGARDEQYF
j_call: TRBJ2-7
clone_size: NA
d_call: NA
v_call: TRBV19

cdr3_nt: TGTGCCAGCTCACCTCAAAGCGGGGGGGTGCAGGTTCAGCAGTACTTC
cdr3_aa: CASSPQSGGVQVQQYF
j_call: TRBJ2-7
clone_size: NA
d_call: TRBD2
v_call: TRBV18

cdr3_nt: TGTGCCAGTAGTTGGTTGGGCTACGAGCAGTACTTC
cdr3_aa: CASSWLGYEQYF
j_call: TRBJ2-7
clone_size: NA
d_call: NA
v_call: TRBV19

cdr3_nt: TGCGCCAGCAGCCCAACCGGCCCGGGGACTAGCGGAAACAATGAGCAGTTCTTC
cdr3_aa: CASSPTGPGTSGNNEQFF
j_call: TRBJ2-1
clone_size: NA
d_call: TRBD2
v_call: TRBV5-1

cdr3_nt: TGTGCCAGCAGGCCGGGACTAGGCGAGCAGTACTTC
cdr3_aa: CASRPGLGEQYF
j_call: TRBJ2-7
clone_size: NA
d_call: TRBD2
v_call: TRBV27

cdr3_nt: TGTGCCAGCAGTTACGGGACAGGCGGGACAGATACGCAGTATTTT
cdr3_aa: CASSYGTGGTDTQYF
j_call: TRBJ2-3
clone_size: NA
d_call: TRBD1
v_call: TRBV6-5